The 17 T cell receptor beta chains below were found in one sample sequenced in a study. TCRdb independently ran MiXCR on the RT-PCR reads; one entry per CDR3 protein. The profile covers fewer than 800,000 distinct CDR3 sequences, with 14% appearing a single time and 3.6% taken by the ten largest. Sequencing was performed on memory CD4+ T cells from blood. These receptors were taken from a female donor in good health, serving as a healthy control.

This clonotype was recorded a few times. The chain has TRBV27 and TRBJ2-3, with TRBD2 matching 7 bases. Germline trimming cut 6 bases from V and 2 bases from J; bases unmatched to any gene: 11. Per the germline V gene, CDR1 is MNHEY and CDR2 is SMNVEV (reference sequence). The CDR3 loop spans 16 amino acids. This chain's CDR3 is CASSDRAGSNTDTQYF. DNA for the CDR3: TGTGCCAGCAGCGACAGAGCGGGATCTAACACAGATACGCAGTATTTT.

V gene TRBV21-1 combines with J gene TRBJ2-5. TRBV21-1 is classified as a pseudogene. This CDR3 has 15 amino acids. CDR3 DNA sequence: TGTGCCAGCAGCAAAGTCGGCGGCTCCCAAGAGACCCAGTACTTC. This sequence encodes CASSKVGGSQETQYF.

This clonotype has a count of ten or more. The chain links TRBV4-3 to TRBJ2-7, with D perhaps given as TRBD1 or TRBD2 (6 bases each). This CDR3 is built from 16 residues. V was shortened by 0 bases and J by 2 bases, with 14 bases between the two germline ends. Germline-derived CDR1 and CDR2 are LGHNA and YSLEER. The chain's CDR3 is CASSQDIGGLAYEQYF. The DNA for the CDR3 is TGCGCCAGCAGCCAAGATATTGGGGGGCTCGCCTACGAGCAGTACTTC.

The chain has TRBV20-1 and TRBJ2-3; 9 nucleotides line up with TRBD2. The V segment lost 0 bases and the J segment 1 base; nucleotides outside the gene matches: 2. Germline-derived CDR1 and CDR2 are DFQATT and SNEGSKA (reference sequence). There are 15 residues in the CDR3. CDR3 bases: TGCAGTGCTAGAGAGAGGACTAGCGGCACAGATACGCAGTATTTT. Its protein product is CSARERTSGTDTQYF.

This clonotype was seen at least ten times. The J gene is TRBJ2-3, the V gene TRBV12-3 or TRBV12-4; 7 bases are a match to TRBD1. This CDR3 is 14 amino acids long. With V trimmed by 7 bases and J by 4 bases, 8 bases remained unmatched. CDR3 nucleotide sequence: TGTGCCAGCAACCTGGGACAGCCAGCAGATACGCAGTATTTT. Residues: CASNLGQPADTQYF.

This clonotype occurred a few times. The chain joins TRBV20-1 to TRBJ1-3, with unresolved D. Trimming took 3 bases from V and 0 from J, leaving 12 bases between them. The germline CDR1 and CDR2 sequences are DFQATT and SNEGSKA (reference sequence). The CDR3 covers 15 residues. CDR3 nucleotide sequence: TGCAGTGCTAGGCACCGCGGCCCCTCTGGAAACACCATATATTTT. The encoded protein is CSARHRGPSGNTIYF.

This clonotype was recorded many times. The chain uses TRBV20-1 and TRBJ2-3; 8 nucleotides match TRBD1. Germline lookup yields CDR1 DFQATT and CDR2 SNEGSKA (reference sequence). Trimming at V came to 6 bases and at J to 1 base, leaving 3 bases not matched to a gene. The CDR3 has 13 amino acids. The CDR3 reads CSAQGQGTDTQYF. The CDR3 bases are TGCAGTGCACAGGGACAGGGCACAGATACGCAGTATTTT.

This clonotype was seen a handful of times. The genes are TRBV4-2 and TRBJ1-1, with D perhaps matching TRBD1 (6 bases). The CDR3 is 14 residues long. Germline CDR1 is LGHNA and CDR2 is YNFKEQ. The V gene lost 4 bases and the J gene lost 2 bases, with 11 bases spanning the gap. The CDR3, as DNA: TGTGCCAGCAGCCGAGGGGGATTCAACACTGAAGCTTTCTTT. Translated, it gives CASSRGGFNTEAFF.

V and J are TRBV24-1 and TRBJ2-2, with D possibly being TRBD1 (6 bases). The V gene's germline CDR1 is KGHDR and CDR2 SFDVKD. The CDR3 is made up of 16 amino acids. The V end was cut by 3 bases, the J end by 2 bases, with 12 bases between. CDR3 DNA sequence: TGTGCCACCAGTGATATCAACAGGGCTAACACCGGGGAGCTGTTTTTT. Translating it yields CATSDINRANTGELFF.

The J gene is TRBJ1-5, the V gene TRBV5-5; D perhaps matches TRBD1 (5 bases). Germline-derived CDR1 and CDR2 are SGHKS and YYEKEE (reference sequence). V was shortened by 2 bases and J by 3 bases, with 9 bases between the two germline ends. This CDR3 has 14 residues. The CDR3 protein is CASSLWGINQPQHF. The CDR3 DNA sequence: TGTGCCAGCAGCTTATGGGGGATCAATCAGCCCCAGCATTTT. Looking up the rest from reference TRBV5-5 and TRBJ1-5 gives the full variable domain: DAGVTQSPTHLIKTRGQQVTLRCSPISGHKSVSWYQQVLGQGPQFIFQYYEKEERGRGNFPDRFSARQFPNYSSELNVNALLLGDSALYLCASSLWGINQPQHFGDGTRLSIL.

The rearrangement joins TRBV4-3 to TRBJ1-3, with TRBD1 matching over 8 bases. There are 15 residues in the CDR3. Trimming at V came to 4 bases and at J to 3 bases, leaving 5 bases not matched to a gene. Germline CDR1 and CDR2: LGHNA and YSLEER. The CDR3 here is CASSPRTGSGNTIYF. CDR3 sequence (DNA): TGCGCCAGCAGCCCCCGGACAGGGAGTGGAAACACCATATATTTT.

This clonotype has a handful of counts. The chain is built from TRBV10-3 and TRBJ2-1; D is unclear. CDR3 length: 15 residues. Germline V lookup: CDR1 ENHRY, CDR2 SYGVKD. The germline V and J ends were trimmed by 0 bases and 4 bases, with 10 bases remaining between them. The CDR3 sequence is CAISESGGQYNEQFF. The CDR3 DNA follows: TGTGCCATCAGTGAGTCTGGTGGCCAGTACAATGAGCAGTTCTTC.

This clonotype appeared many times. J is TRBJ1-4 and V is TRBV18, with D maybe TRBD1 (5 bases). The CDR3 has 15 amino acids. Trimming left V 3 bases short and J 3 bases short, with 11 bases between. Germline CDR1 KGHSH, CDR2 LQKENI. The chain's CDR3 is CASSPRGGANEKLFF. CDR3 nucleotide sequence: TGTGCCAGCTCACCCCGAGGAGGGGCTAATGAAAAACTGTTTTTT.

This clonotype was seen ten or more times. This chain connects TRBV7-2 to TRBJ1-2, with D tentatively TRBD1 (6 bases). The CDR3 contains 13 residues. V was clipped by 5 bases and J by 8 bases, with 15 bases between them. Germline-derived CDR1 and CDR2 are SGHTA and FQGNSA. This CDR3 is CASSPQGFGGYTF. CDR3 DNA: TGTGCCAGCAGCCCCCAGGGGTTCGGGGGCTACACCTTC.

Ten or more counts support this clonotype. The chain couples TRBV6-5 to TRBJ1-1; 7 bases are shared with TRBD1. CDR1 and CDR2 (germline): MNHEY, SVGAGI. The ends lost 6 bases at V and 0 bases at J; junction bases unmatched: 4. This CDR3 region has 14 residues. The CDR3 region has the DNA TGTGCCAGCAGATGGACAGGCATGAACACTGAAGCTTTCTTT. Translated: CASRWTGMNTEAFF.

This clonotype came up a few times. This sequence joins TRBV4-3 and TRBJ2-3, with 7 nucleotides matching TRBD1. With 0 bases clipped from V and 2 bases from J, the junction kept 8 bases outside the gene matches. Germline V CDR1 and CDR2: LGHNA, YSLEER. This CDR3 is 17 amino acids long. The CDR3 is CASSQDLHRGITDTQYF. CDR3 nucleotides: TGCGCCAGCAGCCAAGATTTACACAGGGGCATCACAGATACGCAGTATTTT.

This clonotype was seen repeatedly, ten times or more. The CDR3 bases are TGTGCCATCAGTCCCGGGACAGGGGCAGATACGCAGTATTTT. Protein sequence: CAISPGTGADTQYF. The V call is TRBV10-3, the J call TRBJ2-3; 10 bases match TRBD1. The J segment lost 4 bases and the V segment lost 5 bases, leaving 3 bases of the junction unmatched. The length of the CDR3 is 14 residues. CDR1 and CDR2 (germline): ENHRY, SYGVKD.